The source of this T cell receptor (beta chain) is a study of blood T cell repertoires in COVID-19. Study-level background: Donors in the United States, Italy and Spain gave samples during acute or convalescent COVID-19. T cells, B-cell-depleted T cells, or PBMCs provided the cDNA or gDNA that served as material.

This clone was seen a handful of times. In the original analysis: Estimation of nucleated cell counts was performed using reference gene primer amplification. Assay: immunoSEQ multiplex PCR; the TCRdb copy retains only in-frame clones and omits some. The V and J calls and clone size come from that table; D and trimming were worked out from the DNA. The repertoire has under 80,000 clones, about 85% of them found once; the top ten carry roughly 5.5%. This CDR3 is built from 14 residues. Germline V lookup: CDR1 SGHTS, CDR2 YDEGEE. V shed 6 bases, J shed 5 bases, and the junction held 6 bases outside the gene matches.

The TCR comes from a man aged 65 to 85 with acute or convalescent COVID-19. Sequencing was carried out using peripheral blood. This chain connects TRBV5-8 to TRBJ1-5; 9 bases line up with TRBD1. As DNA, the CDR3 is TGTGCCAGCAATACAGGGGGCGGCTATCAGCCCCAGCATTTT. Translated, it gives CASNTGGGYQPQHF.